The rows below give T cell receptor beta chains drawn from one sample of a study of T cells in localized non-small cell lung cancer. Profiled with immunoSEQ multiplex PCR; TCRdb holds only in-frame clones, not every one. The sample comprises about 31,000 clones, 88% of which are singletons, and 4.2% rests with the top ten. This specimen consisted of peripheral blood mononuclear cells, obtained before any cancer treatment. The receptors shown here come from a woman aged 35 to 75 with stage III lung adenocarcinoma. Both conserved end residues are part of each CDR3. D genes are given only for firm matches. Clone sizes are given selectively: once, few, many, or a class where the clone is expanded.

TRBV9	TRBJ2-3	NA	NA	TGTGCCAGCAGCGCATCTGGGTGGGAGACAGATACGCAGTATTTT	CASSASGWETDTQYF
TRBV4-2	TRBJ2-7	TRBD2	NA	TGTGCCAGCAGCCAAGACACTAGCGGGGGATTCTCCGAGCAGTACTTC	CASSQDTSGGFSEQYF
TRBV5-1	TRBJ2-2	NA	NA	TGCGCCAGCAGCTTGGAAGGCGACAGCTTGAACACCGGGGAGCTGTTTTTT	CASSLEGDSLNTGELFF
TRBV6-1	TRBJ2-7	TRBD2	NA	TGTGCCAGCAGTGAAAGGGTCCGGGCGGGGAGGGCCGAGCAGTACTTC	CASSERVRAGRAEQYF
TRBV27	TRBJ2-3	TRBD2	NA	TGTGCCAGCAGTTTAAGGGGGACTAGCGGGAGGCCCGATACGCAGTATTTT	CASSLRGTSGRPDTQYF
TRBV30	TRBJ2-7	NA	NA	TGTGCCTGGAGGTGGGGCGGGACCGGCTACGAGCAGTACTTC	CAWRWGGTGYEQYF
TRBV11-2	TRBJ2-3	TRBD2	NA	TGTGCCAGCAGCTTGGGACTAGCGGGATACGCAGATACGCAGTATTTT	CASSLGLAGYADTQYF
TRBV4-2	TRBJ1-4	TRBD1	medium-sized	TGTGCCAGCAGCCAGGACCCTCCCGGGACAGCTAATGAAAAACTGTTTTTT	CASSQDPPGTANEKLFF
TRBV4-1	TRBJ1-5	NA	NA	TGCGCCAGCAGCCATCCCTCGGAAGGGATAAATCAGCCCCAGCATTTT	CASSHPSEGINQPQHF
TRBV10-3	TRBJ2-3	NA	once	TGTGCCATCAGGGGTAGCACAGATACGCAGTATTTT	CAIRGSTDTQYF
TRBV18	TRBJ1-4	NA	NA	TGTGCCAGCTCACCGGGGAGTTCAACTAATGAAAAACTGTTTTTT	CASSPGSSTNEKLFF
TRBV19	TRBJ1-1	NA	NA	TGTGCCAGTAGTTTTAGGGGTACTGAAGCTTTCTTT	CASSFRGTEAFF
TRBV20-1	TRBJ1-1	NA	few	TGCAGTGCTGAAGGGACTGAAGCTTTCTTT	CSAEGTEAFF
TRBV7-3	TRBJ1-2	NA	NA	TGTGCCAGCAGCTTAACACTAGACAGCCCGGGGGGCTACACCTTC	CASSLTLDSPGGYTF
TRBV29-1	TRBJ2-5	NA	few	TGCAGCGTTGATTGGGCAGCGGAGACCCAGTACTTC	CSVDWAAETQYF
TRBV28	TRBJ2-2	NA	NA	TGTGCCAGCAGTTTGATCCAGGGCGGGGAGCTGTTTTTT	CASSLIQGGELFF
TRBV7-3	TRBJ2-6	TRBD1	few	TGTGCCAGCAGCTTAAAGGGGACAGCTGGGGCCAACGTCCTGACTTTC	CASSLKGTAGANVLTF
TRBV5-4	TRBJ2-1	TRBD2	NA	TGTGCCAGCAGCTTGGATCCCGGAACTAGCGGGGGAGTCAATGAGCAGTTCTTC	CASSLDPGTSGGVNEQFF